The 8 T cell receptor beta chains in this list originate from one sample, sequenced in a study of patients and donors after allogeneic stem cell transplantation. Using its own MiXCR run on the RT-PCR reads, TCRdb lists one record per CDR3 protein. The data hold over 350,000 distinct CDR3 sequences, with 16% observed a single time. Sequencing input: blood, either unsorted or a sorted T cell fraction (not recorded which). All receptors come from a human donor who was either an allogeneic HSCT recipient or a stem cell or donor lymphocyte infusion donor (not recorded which). It is not recorded whose cells these are; they may come from a transplant donor.

CDR3 DNA: TGTGCCACCAGTGATCCCGGCCTTTGGGGGAGTCCCTACGAGCAGTACTTC. Translating gives CATSDPGLWGSPYEQYF. The rearrangement joins TRBV24-1 to TRBJ2-7; either TRBD1 or TRBD2 may supply D (5 bases each). V was shortened by 3 bases and J by 2 bases, with 19 bases between the two germline ends. The CDR3 is made up of 17 amino acids. Germline loops: CDR1 KGHDR, CDR2 SFDVKD.

The rearrangement uses TRBV20-1 and TRBJ2-1; 10 bases line up with TRBD2. Germline CDR1 is DFQATT and CDR2 is SNEGSKA (reference sequence). V lost 1 base, J lost 6 bases, and 3 bases stayed unmatched. The CDR3 extends over 14 amino acids. The CDR3 sequence: CSARGTSGPNEQFF. CDR3 nucleotide sequence: TGCAGTGCTAGAGGGACTAGCGGACCCAATGAGCAGTTCTTC.

This chain links TRBV5-1 with TRBJ2-1, with TRBD2 matching over 11 bases. This CDR3 region has 14 residues. With 6 bases clipped from V and 8 bases from J, the junction kept 7 bases outside the gene matches. CDR1 is SGHRS and CDR2 is YFSETQ in the germline V gene. The CDR3 coding sequence is TGCGCCAGCAAGGGACTAGCGGCCTGGGATGAGCAGTTCTTC. Its translation: CASKGLAAWDEQFF.

This clonotype has more than one count but fewer than ten. This chain uses TRBV7-9 with TRBJ1-4; 7 nucleotides align to TRBD1. The CDR3 consists of 14 residues. Germline assignment: CDR1 SEHNR and CDR2 FQNEAQ (reference sequence). The V gene end was trimmed by 3 bases and the J gene end by 7 bases; junction bases not matched to a gene: 5. In nucleotides, the CDR3 is TGTGCCAGCAGCTTGACAGGGTCGGTTGAAAAACTGTTTTTT. Protein product: CASSLTGSVEKLFF. The entire variable domain, with the rest obtained from reference TRBV7-9 and TRBJ1-4, is as follows: DTGVSQNPRHKITKRGQNVTFRCDPISEHNRLYWYRQTLGQGPEFLTYFQNEAQLEKSRLLSDRFSAERPKGSFSTLEIQRTEQGDSAMYLCASSLTGSVEKLFFGSGTQLSVL.

The table lists this clonotype with many counts. J is TRBJ2-2 and V is TRBV12-3 or TRBV12-4; tentatively, D is TRBD2 (6 bases). This CDR3 contains 14 residues. Trimming took off 7 bases at V and 3 bases at J, with 12 bases between the two ends. CDR3 protein: CASTIAGHTGELFF. The CDR3 DNA reads TGTGCCAGCACCATTGCGGGACACACCGGGGAGCTGTTTTTT.

The V call is TRBV5-6, the J call TRBJ1-1; D perhaps matches TRBD1 (6 bases). This CDR3 has 15 residues. From germline, CDR1 is SGHDT and CDR2 YYEEEE. Trimming shortened V by 4 bases and J by 0 bases, and 13 bases separated the two germline ends. The DNA of the CDR3 is TGTGCCAGCAGCGCAGAACAGGGCATGAACACTGAAGCTTTCTTT. Encoded protein: CASSAEQGMNTEAFF.

This clonotype was counted many times. The chain employs TRBV4-3 and TRBJ1-3, with 9 bases that match TRBD1. The V gene end was trimmed by 3 bases and the J gene end by 4 bases; junction bases not matched to a gene: 7. The germline V gene encodes CDR1 LGHNA and CDR2 YSLEER. The CDR3 spans 16 residues. The CDR3 loop reads CASSHKDRGNGNTIYF. CDR3 nucleotide sequence: TGCGCCAGCAGCCACAAGGACAGGGGTAACGGAAACACCATATATTTT.

The rearrangement joins TRBV5-1 to TRBJ2-7; tentative D call: TRBD1 (5 bases). The CDR3 consists of 18 residues. Trimming left V 4 bases short and J 1 base short, with 24 bases between. Germline CDR1 and CDR2: SGHRS and YFSETQ. CDR3 loop: CASSADSPAKGRSYEQYF. The DNA of the CDR3 is TGCGCCAGCAGCGCCGACAGCCCTGCGAAGGGTCGTTCCTACGAGCAGTACTTC.